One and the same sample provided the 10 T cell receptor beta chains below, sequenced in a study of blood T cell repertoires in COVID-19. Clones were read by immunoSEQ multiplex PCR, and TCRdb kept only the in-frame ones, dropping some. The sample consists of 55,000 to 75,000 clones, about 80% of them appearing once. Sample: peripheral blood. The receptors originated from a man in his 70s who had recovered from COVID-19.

The CDR3 loop reads CSASKGTSGAYEQYF. CDR3 DNA sequence: TGCAGTGCTAGTAAGGGGACTAGCGGAGCCTACGAGCAGTACTTC. This chain connects TRBV20-1 to TRBJ2-7, with 11 positions matching TRBD2. Trimming at V came to 3 bases and at J to 2 bases, leaving 6 bases not matched to a gene. This CDR3 comprises 15 residues. CDR1 DFQATT and CDR2 SNEGSKA come from the germline V gene (reference sequence).

The CDR3 DNA is TGTGCCAGCAGCTTGGCCAGGTCGACTAGCGGAGGCAATGAGCAGTTCTTC. Its translation is CASSLARSTSGGNEQFF. This sequence joins TRBV5-4 and TRBJ2-1; 9 nucleotides agree with TRBD2. The CDR3 covers 17 residues. J gave up 6 bases and V 0 bases, and 10 bases lay outside the gene matches. CDR1 is SGHNT, CDR2 YYREEE, per germline (reference sequence).

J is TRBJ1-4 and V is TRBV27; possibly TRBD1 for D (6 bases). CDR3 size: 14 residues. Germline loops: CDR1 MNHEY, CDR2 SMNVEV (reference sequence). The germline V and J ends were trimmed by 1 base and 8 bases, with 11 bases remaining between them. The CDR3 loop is CASSLFRGTEKLFF. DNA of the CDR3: TGTGCCAGCAGTTTATTTAGGGGGACCGAAAAACTGTTTTTT.

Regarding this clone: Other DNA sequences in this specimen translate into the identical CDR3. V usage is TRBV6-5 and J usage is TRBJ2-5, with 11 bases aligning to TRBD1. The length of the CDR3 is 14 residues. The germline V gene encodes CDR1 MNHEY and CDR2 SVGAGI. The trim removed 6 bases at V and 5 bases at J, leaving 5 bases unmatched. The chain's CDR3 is CASRGTGGEETQYF. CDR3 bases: TGTGCCAGCAGGGGGACAGGGGGAGAGGAGACCCAGTACTTC.

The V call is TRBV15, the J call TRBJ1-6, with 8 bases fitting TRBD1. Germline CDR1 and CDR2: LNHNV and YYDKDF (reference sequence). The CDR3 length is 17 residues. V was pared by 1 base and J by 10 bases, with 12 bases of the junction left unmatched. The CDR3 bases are TGTGCCACCAGCAGAGGCTATGGACAGGGTGGATACTCACCCCTCCACTTT. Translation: CATSRGYGQGGYSPLHF.

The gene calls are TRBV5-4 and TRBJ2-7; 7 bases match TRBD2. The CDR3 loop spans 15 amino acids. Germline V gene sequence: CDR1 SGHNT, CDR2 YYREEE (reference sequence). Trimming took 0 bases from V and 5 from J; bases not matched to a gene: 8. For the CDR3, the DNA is TGTGCCAGCAGCTTGGAAGCGGGGACGATCCACGAGCAGTACTTC. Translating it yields CASSLEAGTIHEQYF.

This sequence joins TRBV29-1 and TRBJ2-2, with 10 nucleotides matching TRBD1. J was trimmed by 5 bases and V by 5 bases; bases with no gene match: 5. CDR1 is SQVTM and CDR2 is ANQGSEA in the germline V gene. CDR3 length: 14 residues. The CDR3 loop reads CSVRRDRGTGELFF. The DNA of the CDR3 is TGCAGCGTTCGCCGGGACAGGGGTACCGGGGAGCTGTTTTTT.

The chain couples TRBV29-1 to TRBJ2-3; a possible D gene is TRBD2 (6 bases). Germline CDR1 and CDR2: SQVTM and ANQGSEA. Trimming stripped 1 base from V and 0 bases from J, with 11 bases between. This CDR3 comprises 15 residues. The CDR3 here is CSVEGGITSTDTQYF. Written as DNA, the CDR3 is TGCAGCGTTGAAGGCGGGATAACTAGCACAGATACGCAGTATTTT.

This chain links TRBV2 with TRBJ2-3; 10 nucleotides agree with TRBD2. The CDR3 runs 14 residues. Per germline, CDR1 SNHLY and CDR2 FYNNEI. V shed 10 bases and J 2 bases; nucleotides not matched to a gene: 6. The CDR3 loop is CATRAGGPTDTQYF. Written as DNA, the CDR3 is TGTGCCACCCGAGCGGGGGGGCCCACAGATACGCAGTATTTT.

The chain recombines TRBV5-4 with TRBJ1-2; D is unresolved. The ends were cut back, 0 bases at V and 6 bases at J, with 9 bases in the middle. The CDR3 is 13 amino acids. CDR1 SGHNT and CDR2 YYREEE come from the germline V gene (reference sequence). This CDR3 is CASSLAGVDGYTF. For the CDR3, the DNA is TGTGCCAGCAGCTTGGCCGGGGTGGATGGCTACACCTTC. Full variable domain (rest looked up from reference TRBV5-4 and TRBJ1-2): ETGVTQSPTHLIKTRGQQVTLRCSSQSGHNTVSWYQQALGQGPQFIFQYYREEENGRGNFPPRFSGLQFPNYSSELNVNALELDDSALYLCASSLAGVDGYTFGSGTRLTVV.